One sample yielded the 17 T cell receptor beta chains listed below, sequenced in a study of early T cells in non-severe SARS-CoV-2 infection (dated by TCRdb to the early 2020s). Libraries were built with 5' RACE. The sequencing machine was a NextSeq 500. The public sequencing data were trimmed at Q25 with fastp and processed into clonotypes with MiXCR by TCRdb, which kept only in-frame beta chains. Rows with a matching CDR3 protein are joined into one entry that keeps the most common DNA and genes. Counted in this sample were over 85,000 distinct CDR3 sequences; roughly 15% of them appeared once. Roughly 1.3% of the sample lies in the top ten. The sample was whole blood. Receptors originate from an adult who was a healthcare worker with PCR-confirmed SARS-CoV-2 infection or an uninfected control (not recorded which).

This clonotype was detected a few times. V is TRBV7-9 and J is TRBJ2-7; D perhaps matches TRBD2 (5 bases). CDR3 size: 16 residues. Germline lookup yields CDR1 SEHNR and CDR2 FQNEAQ (reference sequence). V was clipped by 3 bases and J by 5 bases, with 20 bases between them. The CDR3 is CASSLGTLAEVDEQYF. CDR3 nucleotide sequence: TGTGCCAGCAGCTTGGGTACCCTAGCAGAGGTCGACGAGCAGTACTTC.

The chain couples TRBV11-2 to TRBJ2-7; 9 bases map to TRBD1. The J segment lost 6 bases and the V segment lost 3 bases, leaving 12 bases of the junction unmatched. CDR3 length: 16 residues. Looked up from germline, CDR1 is SGHAT and CDR2 is FQNNGV. The CDR3 coding sequence is TGTGCCAGCAGCTTCCCCTCCAACAGGGGGCTGGTCGAGCAGTACTTC. Its protein product is CASSFPSNRGLVEQYF. The full variable domain, its missing parts supplied by reference TRBV11-2 and TRBJ2-7, is EAGVAQSPRYKIIEKRQSVAFWCNPISGHATLYWYQQILGQGPKLLIQFQNNGVVDDSQLPKDRFSAERLKGVDSTLKIQPAKLEDSAVYLCASSFPSNRGLVEQYFGPGTRLTVT.

There are a few counts of this clonotype. Written as DNA, the CDR3 is TGTGCCAGCAGCTCCAGGGGCAGCAATCAGCCCCAGCATTTT. It is translated as CASSSRGSNQPQHF. The chain links TRBV5-6 to TRBJ1-5, with D possibly TRBD1 on 6 matching bases. The germline gives CDR1 SGHDT, CDR2 YYEEEE. CDR3 length: 14 residues. Trimming removed 3 bases from V and 1 base from J, with 8 bases in between.

The rearrangement links TRBV5-1 to TRBJ2-3, with TRBD1 matching 8 bases. This CDR3 has 16 amino acids. Trimming removed 4 bases from V and 4 bases from J; junction bases left unmatched: 11. Germline V gene lookup returns CDR1 SGHRS and CDR2 YFSETQ. The CDR3, as DNA: TGCGCCAGCAGCGCCCCCCTAGACAGGGGCCCAGATACGCAGTATTTT. Protein: CASSAPLDRGPDTQYF. The full variable domain, rest sourced from reference TRBV5-1 and TRBJ2-3, is KAGVTQTPRYLIKTRGQQVTLSCSPISGHRSVSWYQQTPGQGLQFLFEYFSETQRNKGNFPGRFSGRQFSNSRSEMNVSTLELGDSALYLCASSAPLDRGPDTQYFGPGTRLTVL.

The chain has TRBV7-6 and TRBJ2-1; 10 bases line up with TRBD1. V gave up 5 bases and J gave up 7 bases; unmatched junction bases: 11. The CDR3 loop spans 16 amino acids. CDR1 is SGHVS, CDR2 FNYEAQ, per germline. The CDR3 spells CASSPRTGGIRNEQFF. The CDR3 region has the DNA TGTGCCAGCAGCCCGAGGACAGGGGGGATTAGAAATGAGCAGTTCTTC.

This clonotype was counted a few times. The chain carries TRBV7-2 and TRBJ2-1; the D gene is possibly TRBD2 (5 bases). V shed 5 bases and J shed 2 bases, with 7 bases lying between them. Germline CDR1 reads SGHTA; CDR2 reads FQGNSA. The length of the CDR3 is 13 residues. Written as DNA, the CDR3 is TGTGCCAGCAGCCCCGGGACCTACAATGAGCAGTTCTTC. This translates into CASSPGTYNEQFF.

This clonotype turned up a few times. The CDR3 loop reads CASSLSRVSDYGYTF. CDR3 DNA: TGTGCCAGCAGCTTGTCCAGGGTGTCTGACTATGGCTACACCTTC. The V call is TRBV7-8, the J call TRBJ1-2; perhaps TRBD1 as D (5 bases). CDR1 is SGHVS and CDR2 is FQNEAQ in the germline V gene. The length of the CDR3 is 15 residues. The germline V and J ends were trimmed by 3 bases and 3 bases, with 14 bases remaining between them.

This clonotype has a count of ten or more. The CDR3 sequence: CASSLVPGTSGSSYEQYF. CDR3 DNA sequence: TGTGCCAGCAGCTTAGTCCCCGGGACTAGCGGGAGCTCCTACGAGCAGTACTTC. The chain is built from TRBV7-2 and TRBJ2-7; 14 nucleotides align to TRBD2. This CDR3 contains 18 residues. The germline CDR1 and CDR2 sequences are SGHTA and FQGNSA. V dropped 1 base and J dropped 0; count of bases not matched to a gene: 5.

In this sample, this clonotype turned up many times. The gene calls are TRBV7-2 and TRBJ2-7, with TRBD1 as a possible D gene (6 bases). CDR3 length: 15 residues. Germline CDR1 is SGHTA and CDR2 is FQGNSA. V lost 1 base to trimming and J lost 0 bases, with 10 bases between them. The CDR3 coding sequence is TGTGCCAGCAGCTTAGGACAGGCCCTCTCCTACGAGCAGTACTTC. As protein: CASSLGQALSYEQYF. The entire variable domain, with the rest obtained from reference TRBV7-2 and TRBJ2-7, is as follows: GAGVSQSPSNKVTEKGKDVELRCDPISGHTALYWYRQSLGQGLEFLIYFQGNSAPDKSGLPSDRFSAERTGGSVSTLTIQRTQQEDSAVYLCASSLGQALSYEQYFGPGTRLTVT.

The rearrangement uses TRBV20-1 and TRBJ1-1; no reliable D call. The CDR3 is 11 residues long. From germline, CDR1 is DFQATT and CDR2 SNEGSKA (reference sequence). The CDR3 is CIGRRNTEAFF. The CDR3 nucleotides read TGCATCGGGCGACGGAACACTGAAGCTTTCTTT.

This clonotype showed up just a few times. CDR3: CASRPGQDTDTQYF. In DNA form, the CDR3 reads TGTGCCAGTAGACCGGGACAGGACACAGATACGCAGTATTTT. The chain carries TRBV19 and TRBJ2-3, with TRBD1 identical over 8 bases. The CDR3 sequence is 14 residues long. CDR1 and CDR2 from the germline V gene are LNHDA and SQIVND (reference sequence). Losses at the gene ends were 6 bases for V and 2 bases for J; bases not matched to a gene: 4.

This sequence joins TRBV7-2 and TRBJ1-5; perhaps TRBD1 as D (5 bases). Germline CDR1 and CDR2: SGHTA and FQGNSA. The CDR3 runs 14 residues. Trimming took 5 bases from V and 5 from J, leaving 13 bases between them. The CDR3, as DNA: TGTGCCAGCAGCCGCTGGGGGACGGATCAGCCCCAGCATTTT. It encodes CASSRWGTDQPQHF.

In this sample, this clonotype turned up a few times. J is TRBJ2-6 and V is TRBV7-6, with D perhaps matching TRBD1 (6 bases). This CDR3 contains 17 residues. V was trimmed by 3 bases and J by 2 bases, leaving 14 bases between them. Germline V CDR1 and CDR2: SGHVS, FNYEAQ. CDR3 in DNA: TGTGCCAGCAGCTTGAGGGACAAAACACCTGGGGCCAACGTCCTGACTTTC. Its protein is CASSLRDKTPGANVLTF.

Ten or more counts support this clonotype. The CDR3 loop reads CASSKQVFYEQYF. In nucleotides, the CDR3 is TGTGCCAGCAGCAAACAAGTTTTCTACGAGCAGTACTTC. The rearrangement joins TRBV21-1 to TRBJ2-7. TRBV21-1 is labeled a pseudogene. The CDR3 contains 13 residues.

This clonotype occurred a few times. The V call is TRBV11-2, the J call TRBJ2-1; 11 nucleotides line up with TRBD2. The CDR3 has 16 amino acids. Trimming removed 2 bases from V and 8 bases from J; junction bases left unmatched: 8. Germline loops: CDR1 SGHAT, CDR2 FQNNGV. The CDR3 region has the DNA TGTGCCAGCAGCTTACTAGCGGGAGGCTTCTGGGATGAGCAGTTCTTC. It encodes CASSLLAGGFWDEQFF. The full variable domain, completed using reference TRBV11-2 and TRBJ2-1, is EAGVAQSPRYKIIEKRQSVAFWCNPISGHATLYWYQQILGQGPKLLIQFQNNGVVDDSQLPKDRFSAERLKGVDSTLKIQPAKLEDSAVYLCASSLLAGGFWDEQFFGPGTRLTVL.

The chain employs TRBV12-3 or TRBV12-4 and TRBJ1-6; D possibly corresponds to TRBD1 (5 bases). This CDR3 comprises 12 residues. Trimming cost V 10 bases and J 8 bases, with 12 bases left between them. The CDR3 region is CATGPGYSPLHF. CDR3 in DNA: TGTGCCACAGGACCAGGGTATTCACCCCTCCACTTT.

This clonotype was seen a handful of times. The chain recombines TRBV6-2 or TRBV6-3 with TRBJ2-3; tentatively, D is TRBD2 (6 bases). This CDR3 region has 11 residues. V was pared by 10 bases and J by 10 bases, with 15 bases between. The germline V gene encodes CDR1 MNHEY and CDR2 SVGEGT. The CDR3 sequence is CAITDGGAQYF. In nucleotides, the CDR3 is TGTGCCATTACCGACGGAGGGGCGCAGTATTTT.